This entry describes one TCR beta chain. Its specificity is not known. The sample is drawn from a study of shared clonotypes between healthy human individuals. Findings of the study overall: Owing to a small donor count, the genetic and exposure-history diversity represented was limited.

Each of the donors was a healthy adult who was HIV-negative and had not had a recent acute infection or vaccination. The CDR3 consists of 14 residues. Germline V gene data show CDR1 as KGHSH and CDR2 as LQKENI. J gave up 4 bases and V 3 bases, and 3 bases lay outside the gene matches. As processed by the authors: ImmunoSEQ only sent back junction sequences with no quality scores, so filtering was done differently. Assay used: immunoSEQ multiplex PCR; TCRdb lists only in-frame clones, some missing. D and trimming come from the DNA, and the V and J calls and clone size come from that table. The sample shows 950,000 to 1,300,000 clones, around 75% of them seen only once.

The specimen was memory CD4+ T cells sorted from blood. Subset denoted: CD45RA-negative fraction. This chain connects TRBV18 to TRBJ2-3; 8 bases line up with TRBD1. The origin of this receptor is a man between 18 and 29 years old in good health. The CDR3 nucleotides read TGTGCCAGCTCACCCACGACAGGGGCAGATACGCAGTATTTT. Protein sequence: CASSPTTGADTQYF.